The 30 T cell receptor beta chains below all came from one sample that was sequenced in a study of CD8 T cells in ankylosing spondylitis. MiXCR, applied by TCRdb to the 5' RACE reads, yields one record per CDR3 protein. The sample lists tens of thousands of distinct CDR3 sequences, roughly 27% occurring once. Sequenced: blood, either unsorted or a sorted T cell fraction (not recorded which). These receptors came from a male donor with ankylosing spondylitis or in good health (not recorded which).

The chain combines TRBV20-1 with TRBJ2-7; 11 bases match TRBD2. Germline lookup yields CDR1 DFQATT and CDR2 SNEGSKA (reference sequence). This CDR3 is 14 amino acids long. J lost 3 bases, V lost 7 bases, and 8 bases had no gene match. The CDR3 bases are TGCAGTGTCCCCGGGACTAGCGGACTCTACGAGCAGTACTTC. As protein: CSVPGTSGLYEQYF.

The V call is TRBV7-9, the J call TRBJ1-5; D gene ambiguous. Germline CDR1 is SEHNR and CDR2 is FQNEAQ (reference sequence). The CDR3 has 12 residues. Trimming removed 5 bases at V and 4 bases at J, with 6 bases between. The chain's CDR3 is CASSRSNQPQHF. The CDR3 DNA sequence: TGTGCCAGCAGCCGAAGTAATCAGCCCCAGCATTTT.

The table lists this clonotype with a few counts. This chain joins TRBV7-6 and TRBJ2-1; TRBD2 matches at 7 bases. This CDR3 contains 15 residues. CDR1 is SGHVS and CDR2 is FNYEAQ in the germline V gene. V was pared by 5 bases and J by 4 bases, with 8 bases of the junction left unmatched. This chain's CDR3 is CASSEPGLLYNEQFF. The CDR3 coding sequence is TGTGCCAGCAGCGAGCCGGGACTACTTTACAATGAGCAGTTCTTC.

This clonotype was seen many times. This chain uses TRBV20-1 with TRBJ2-3; tentative D call: TRBD2 (6 bases). Germline V gene data show CDR1 as DFQATT and CDR2 as SNEGSKA (reference sequence). The CDR3 covers 10 residues. The CDR3 DNA is TGCAGGCCAAGCGGGGATACGCAGTATTTT. Protein product: CRPSGDTQYF.

V gene TRBV20-1 combines with J gene TRBJ1-5; D is uncertain. V was trimmed by 4 bases and J by 0 bases, leaving 13 bases between them. CDR3 size: 15 residues. From germline, CDR1 is DFQATT and CDR2 SNEGSKA (reference sequence). Written as DNA, the CDR3 is TGCAGTGCTATAGCTTTAGGAAATAGCAATCAGCCCCAGCATTTT. It translates to CSAIALGNSNQPQHF.

This clonotype was detected a few times. The chain joins TRBV12-3 or TRBV12-4 to TRBJ2-3; 7 bases fit TRBD1. With V trimmed by 5 bases and J by 4 bases, 9 bases remained unmatched. The CDR3 runs 15 residues. The CDR3 DNA reads as TGTGCCAGCAGTCATCCGGGACAGTTGGCAGATACGCAGTATTTT. Its translation: CASSHPGQLADTQYF.

This clonotype is medium-sized by share. The V gene is TRBV28, the J gene TRBJ1-2; D ambiguous. Deletions cut 8 bases from V and 5 bases from J, with 6 bases between. This CDR3 spans 10 amino acids. Germline V lookup: CDR1 MDHEN, CDR2 SYDVKM. The CDR3 DNA sequence: TGTGCCAGCTGCCGTTATGGCTACACCTTC. Translating gives CASCRYGYTF.

This clonotype was observed a handful of times. The chain couples TRBV5-1 to TRBJ2-5; tentative D call: TRBD1 (5 bases). This CDR3 has 14 amino acids. V shed 0 bases and J shed 2 bases, with 8 bases lying between them. Germline lookup yields CDR1 SGHRS and CDR2 YFSETQ. Written as DNA, the CDR3 is TGCGCCAGCAGCTTGGCTAGGGGACAAGAGACCCAGTACTTC. Its translation is CASSLARGQETQYF.

This clonotype was seen a few times. The chain is built from TRBV4-1 and TRBJ2-3, with D tentatively TRBD1 (7 bases). The CDR3 is made up of 15 amino acids. V was pared by 4 bases and J by 6 bases, with 17 bases between. Germline values: CDR1 MGHRA, CDR2 YSYEKL. CDR3 DNA sequence: TGCGCCAGCAGCCCCCGGGAGCAGGGGGTGGATACGCAGTATTTT. As protein: CASSPREQGVDTQYF.

Only a few counts were recorded for this clonotype. The rearrangement uses TRBV5-5 and TRBJ2-1; no reliable D call. There are 11 residues in the CDR3. CDR1 and CDR2 (germline): SGHKS, YYEKEE (reference sequence). Trimming shortened V by 0 bases and J by 9 bases, and 4 bases separated the two germline ends. The CDR3 DNA follows: TGTGCCAGCAGCTTGGCCGGTGAGCAGTTCTTC. This encodes CASSLAGEQFF. Looking up the rest from reference TRBV5-5 and TRBJ2-1 gives the full variable domain: DAGVTQSPTHLIKTRGQQVTLRCSPISGHKSVSWYQQVLGQGPQFIFQYYEKEERGRGNFPDRFSARQFPNYSSELNVNALLLGDSALYLCASSLAGEQFFGPGTRLTVL.

This clonotype was counted a few times. The rearrangement joins TRBV20-1 to TRBJ2-7; either TRBD1 or TRBD2 may fit D (5 bases each). Trimming took off 0 bases at V and 4 bases at J, with 13 bases between the two ends. CDR1 and CDR2 (germline): DFQATT, SNEGSKA (reference sequence). CDR3 size: 14 residues. DNA for the CDR3: TGCAGTGCTAGAGATCCTGGCAGGGAGTACGAGCAGTACTTC. This sequence encodes CSARDPGREYEQYF.

This clonotype was seen only a few times. This chain links TRBV7-2 with TRBJ2-2, with a tentative D call TRBD2 (6 bases). This CDR3 comprises 15 residues. Germline CDR1 SGHTA, CDR2 FQGNSA. V shed 5 bases and J shed 0 bases, with 10 bases lying between them. The CDR3 nucleotides are TGTGCCAGCAGCGTCATAGCGGCGAACACCGGGGAGCTGTTTTTT. Its translation: CASSVIAANTGELFF.

The chain couples TRBV11-2 to TRBJ1-4; D remains ambiguous. Germline V gene data show CDR1 as SGHAT and CDR2 as FQNNGV. The CDR3 is made up of 14 amino acids. Deletions cut 2 bases from V and 5 bases from J, with 9 bases between. In DNA, the CDR3 is TGTGCCAGCAGCTTAACGGTCGGCAATGAAAAACTGTTTTTT. Encoded protein: CASSLTVGNEKLFF. Full variable domain (outside the CDR3, taken from reference TRBV11-2 and TRBJ1-4): EAGVAQSPRYKIIEKRQSVAFWCNPISGHATLYWYQQILGQGPKLLIQFQNNGVVDDSQLPKDRFSAERLKGVDSTLKIQPAKLEDSAVYLCASSLTVGNEKLFFGSGTQLSVL.

V and J are TRBV5-1 and TRBJ2-1; no firm D call. V lost 4 bases to trimming and J lost 6 bases, with 20 bases between them. Per the germline V gene, CDR1 is SGHRS and CDR2 is YFSETQ. The CDR3 length is 16 residues. CDR3 region: CASSPPLGGPTNEQFF. The CDR3 nucleotides read TGCGCCAGCAGCCCCCCATTAGGCGGACCTACCAATGAGCAGTTCTTC.

This clonotype has just a few counts. The rearrangement uses TRBV5-1 and TRBJ2-1, with D maybe TRBD1 (6 bases). The CDR3 loop spans 16 amino acids. Looked up from germline, CDR1 is SGHRS and CDR2 is YFSETQ. V was pared by 2 bases and J by 0 bases, with 12 bases between. CDR3 loop: CASSFQGQSSYNEQFF. The CDR3 DNA reads TGCGCCAGCAGCTTTCAGGGGCAAAGCTCCTACAATGAGCAGTTCTTC.

V is TRBV3-1 and J is TRBJ2-2, with 9 bases that match TRBD2. Germline CDR1 and CDR2: LGHDT and YNNKEL (reference sequence). The CDR3 has 15 amino acids. Unmatched junction bases numbered 5, after V lost 6 bases and J lost 3 bases. DNA of the CDR3: TGTGCCAGCAGTCCCAGACTAGCGGACACCGGGGAGCTGTTTTTT. Its translation: CASSPRLADTGELFF.

The genes are TRBV20-1 and TRBJ1-1; a weak D match, TRBD1 (5 bases). V was cut by 0 bases and J by 0 bases, with 8 bases left in between. This CDR3 has 14 amino acids. CDR1 and CDR2 from the germline V gene are DFQATT and SNEGSKA (reference sequence). The CDR3, as DNA: TGCAGTGCTAGAGACCCGACAGTGAACACTGAAGCTTTCTTT. Encoded protein: CSARDPTVNTEAFF.

The chain recombines TRBV5-1 with TRBJ2-2; D is perhaps TRBD1 or TRBD2 (5 bases each). The CDR3 is 15 residues long. V dropped 3 bases and J dropped 1 base, with 10 bases sitting between them. Germline V gene sequence: CDR1 SGHRS, CDR2 YFSETQ. The CDR3 sequence is CASSSGGENTGELFF. As DNA, the CDR3 is TGCGCCAGCAGCTCTGGGGGAGAGAACACCGGGGAGCTGTTTTTT.

The chain combines TRBV7-3 with TRBJ2-1; D may be TRBD1 (8 bases). Germline V CDR1 and CDR2: SGHTA, FQGTGA. This CDR3 is built from 16 residues. The germline V and J ends were trimmed by 3 bases and 4 bases, with 16 bases remaining between them. CDR3 amino acids: CASSFQGGTGYNEQFF. The CDR3 DNA is TGTGCCAGCAGCTTTCAGGGGGGGACAGGTTACAATGAGCAGTTCTTC.

This clonotype has a handful of counts. This rearrangement joins TRBV5-1 to TRBJ2-1; 7 nucleotides agree with TRBD1. This CDR3 spans 15 amino acids. Trimming cost V 1 base and J 6 bases; bases outside gene matches: 7. The germline V gene has CDR1 SGHRS and CDR2 YFSETQ. The CDR3 spells CASSLWPGQFNEQFF. CDR3 DNA: TGCGCCAGCAGCTTGTGGCCGGGACAGTTCAATGAGCAGTTCTTC.

The rearrangement uses TRBV24-1 and TRBJ2-3; 11 positions match TRBD2. CDR1 KGHDR and CDR2 SFDVKD come from the germline V gene. There are 15 residues in the CDR3. V shed 7 bases, J shed 2 bases, and the junction held 4 bases outside the gene matches. CDR3 loop: CATSEGLAVTDTQYF. The CDR3 DNA sequence: TGTGCCACCAGCGAGGGACTAGCGGTCACAGATACGCAGTATTTT.

The rearrangement uses TRBV20-1 and TRBJ2-5; 15 nucleotides match TRBD2. V trimming: 3 bases; J trimming: 5 bases; junction bases outside the gene matches: 4. The CDR3 totals 15 residues. Germline V gene data show CDR1 as DFQATT and CDR2 as SNEGSKA (reference sequence). The CDR3 DNA reads as TGCAGTGCTAGGGGACTAGCGGGGGGTCAGGAGACCCAGTACTTC. This sequence encodes CSARGLAGGQETQYF.

This clonotype has a handful of counts. The conserved closing phenylalanine or tryptophan is absent in this CDR3, likely reflecting a read error. This chain uses TRBV14 with TRBJ1-5; D gene uncertain. V lost 4 bases to trimming and J lost 0 bases, with 7 bases between them. The CDR3 length is 14 residues. From germline, CDR1 is SGHDN and CDR2 FVKESK. DNA for the CDR3: TGTGCCAGCAGCCCGGGTTATAGCAATCAGCCCCAGCATTAT. Translation: CASSPGYSNQPQHY.

This clonotype has more than one count but fewer than ten. This sequence joins TRBV7-3 and TRBJ1-2; D is perhaps TRBD1 (5 bases). Germline V gene lookup returns CDR1 SGHTA and CDR2 FQGTGA. This CDR3 is built from 15 residues. V was shortened by 5 bases and J by 7 bases, with 20 bases between the two germline ends. For the CDR3, the DNA is TGTGCCAGCAGCCAAAACCCCAGGGTTCTCGGTGGCTACACCTTC. It is translated as CASSQNPRVLGGYTF.

The chain recombines TRBV6-5 with TRBJ1-1, with 7 bases identical to TRBD1. The CDR3 totals 14 residues. V lost 2 bases, J lost 2 bases, and 2 bases stayed unmatched. Looked up from germline, CDR1 is MNHEY and CDR2 is SVGAGI. The CDR3 loop is CASSYQGDNTEAFF. The CDR3 coding sequence is TGTGCCAGCAGTTACCAGGGGGATAACACTGAAGCTTTCTTT.

This clonotype was found a few times. CDR3 amino acids: CASSFIGGNQPQHF. The CDR3 DNA follows: TGTGCCAGCAGTTTTATTGGGGGCAATCAGCCCCAGCATTTT. The rearrangement uses TRBV12-3 or TRBV12-4 and TRBJ1-5, with D unresolved. Trimming shortened V by 3 bases and J by 2 bases, and 8 bases separated the two germline ends. The CDR3 is 14 residues long.

The CDR3 here is CASSEGQGLGYTF. CDR3 sequence (DNA): TGTGCCAGCAGTGAGGGACAGGGGTTGGGCTACACCTTC. The chain recombines TRBV2 with TRBJ1-2; TRBD1 aligns across 10 bases. Germline CDR1 and CDR2: SNHLY and FYNNEI. The CDR3 has 13 residues. J was trimmed by 8 bases and V by 3 bases; bases with no gene match: 3. The variable domain in full, with the rest retrieved from reference TRBV2 and TRBJ1-2, is EPEVTQTPSHQVTQMGQEVILRCVPISNHLYFYWYRQILGQKVEFLVSFYNNEISEKSEIFDDQFSVERPDGSNFTLKIRSTKLEDSAMYFCASSEGQGLGYTFGSGTRLTVV.

This clonotype has a handful of counts. The chain joins TRBV18 to TRBJ2-3, with D maybe TRBD1 (6 bases). Germline loops: CDR1 KGHSH, CDR2 LQKENI. The CDR3 loop spans 17 amino acids. Trimming shortened V by 2 bases and J by 4 bases, and 19 bases separated the two germline ends. CDR3 protein: CASSPVQGTNLADTQYF. The CDR3 nucleotides read TGTGCCAGCTCACCAGTCCAGGGGACAAATCTTGCAGATACGCAGTATTTT. The whole variable domain, remainder taken from reference TRBV18 and TRBJ2-3, is NAGVMQNPRHLVRRRGQEARLRCSPMKGHSHVYWYRQLPEEGLKFMVYLQKENIIDESGMPKERFSAEFPKEGPSILRIQQVVRGDSAAYFCASSPVQGTNLADTQYFGPGTRLTVL.

The chain carries TRBV29-1 and TRBJ2-1; D is unresolved. V lost 0 bases and J lost 8, with 11 bases in between. CDR1 is SQVTM, CDR2 ANQGSEA, per germline. There are 13 residues in the CDR3. In DNA, the CDR3 is TGCAGCGTTGAAGACTACGCCTCGGATGAGCAGTTCTTC. Protein: CSVEDYASDEQFF.

CDR3: CASRPGTSGGTSTDTQYF. The CDR3, as DNA: TGTGCCAGCAGACCCGGGACTAGCGGGGGCACTAGCACAGATACGCAGTATTTT. The chain has TRBV12-3 or TRBV12-4 and TRBJ2-3; 14 nucleotides match TRBD2. V shed 6 bases, J shed 0 bases, and the junction held 8 bases outside the gene matches. This CDR3 region has 18 residues.